Below are 29 T cell receptor beta chains sequenced from a single sample in a study of early T cells in non-severe SARS-CoV-2 infection. TCRdb redid the calling of the 5' RACE reads with MiXCR, one entry per CDR3 protein. The data show 30,000 to 40,000 distinct CDR3 sequences, approximately 7.2% seen once. This specimen was whole blood, taken at baseline. All receptors come from an adult who was a healthcare worker with PCR-confirmed SARS-CoV-2 infection or an uninfected control (not recorded which).

This clonotype was counted many times. The rearrangement joins TRBV29-1 to TRBJ2-5; 11 bases line up with TRBD2. CDR1 and CDR2 from the germline V gene are SQVTM and ANQGSEA. V lost 7 bases, J lost 6 bases, and 7 bases stayed unmatched. CDR3 size: 13 residues. CDR3 in amino acids: CSDVTSGVKTQYF. The CDR3, as DNA: TGCAGCGACGTGACTAGCGGGGTCAAGACCCAGTACTTC.

This clonotype was observed many times. The genes are TRBV28 and TRBJ2-1, with 10 bases lining up with TRBD2. The CDR3 sequence is 15 residues long. V lost 2 bases and J lost 7; bases outside the gene matches: 5. Germline V CDR1 and CDR2: MDHEN, SYDVKM. This chain's CDR3 is CASSLSGGVVNEQFF. The CDR3 DNA reads as TGTGCCAGCAGTTTAAGCGGGGGGGTGGTAAATGAGCAGTTCTTC.

This clonotype has more than one count but fewer than ten. The gene calls are TRBV27 and TRBJ2-7; D is unresolved. The V end lost 5 bases, the J end lost 3 bases, and 11 bases lay between the germline ends. Germline V CDR1 and CDR2: MNHEY, SMNVEV (reference sequence). This CDR3 comprises 13 residues. The CDR3 region has the DNA TGTGCCAGCAGTACCAATCCGATCTACGAGCAGTACTTC. The encoded protein is CASSTNPIYEQYF.

This clonotype has just a few counts. V gene TRBV29-1 combines with J gene TRBJ2-1; D is ambiguous. Germline V lookup: CDR1 SQVTM, CDR2 ANQGSEA. The CDR3 runs 12 residues. The V gene lost 7 bases and the J gene lost 10 bases, with 17 bases spanning the gap. This CDR3 reads CSAVLTLGEQFF. The CDR3 DNA is TGCAGCGCAGTCCTTACTTTGGGGGAGCAGTTCTTC.

This clonotype was seen repeatedly, ten times or more. The chain has TRBV2 and TRBJ2-1, with a tentative D call TRBD2 (5 bases). This CDR3 region has 14 residues. Germline loops: CDR1 SNHLY, CDR2 FYNNEI. The V and J ends lost 5 bases and 4 bases respectively, with 12 bases between them. The CDR3 sequence is CASSRLASYNEQFF. CDR3 DNA sequence: TGTGCCAGCAGTAGGCTAGCTTCATACAATGAGCAGTTCTTC.

V and J are TRBV4-1 and TRBJ1-5; TRBD1 aligns across 7 bases. V was pared by 5 bases and J by 3 bases, with 7 bases of the junction left unmatched. The CDR3 is 15 amino acids. Germline V gene lookup returns CDR1 MGHRA and CDR2 YSYEKL. CDR3 amino acids: CASSGEGQSNQPQHF. The CDR3 coding sequence is TGCGCCAGCAGCGGAGAGGGACAGTCCAATCAGCCCCAGCATTTT.

This clonotype occurred a few times. The gene calls are TRBV7-2 and TRBJ2-5; 10 bases map to TRBD2. The junction had 4 bases not matched to a gene; V was cut back by 5 bases and J by 4 bases. The CDR3 runs to 14 residues. Per the germline V gene, CDR1 is SGHTA and CDR2 is FQGNSA. The CDR3 region is CASSPTSGAETQYF. The CDR3 DNA follows: TGTGCCAGCAGCCCTACTAGCGGGGCAGAGACCCAGTACTTC.

This clonotype has just a few counts. V is TRBV20-1 and J is TRBJ2-1; 8 nucleotides match TRBD2. Germline assignment: CDR1 DFQATT and CDR2 SNEGSKA (reference sequence). There are 13 residues in the CDR3. V lost 3 bases to trimming and J lost 6 bases; unmatched junction nucleotides: 4. The CDR3 nucleotides read TGCAGTGCTAGCGGGGGGGCCGTCAATGAGCAGTTCTTC. Translating it yields CSASGGAVNEQFF.

The V gene is TRBV6-5, the J gene TRBJ2-2; no clear D gene. Germline V gene sequence: CDR1 MNHEY, CDR2 SVGAGI. Trimming left V 5 bases short and J 4 bases short, with 11 bases between. The CDR3 is made up of 14 amino acids. CDR3: CASSPTGSTGELFF. The CDR3 region has the DNA TGTGCCAGCAGTCCGACGGGTAGCACCGGGGAGCTGTTTTTT.

The chain joins TRBV11-2 to TRBJ2-1; D not resolved. This CDR3 is 14 amino acids long. V was trimmed by 0 bases and J by 8 bases, leaving 11 bases between them. CDR1 is SGHAT, CDR2 FQNNGV, per germline. The CDR3 region is CASSLDGALDEQFF. CDR3 bases: TGTGCCAGCAGCTTAGACGGTGCTCTTGATGAGCAGTTCTTC. Full variable domain (outside the CDR3, taken from reference TRBV11-2 and TRBJ2-1): EAGVAQSPRYKIIEKRQSVAFWCNPISGHATLYWYQQILGQGPKLLIQFQNNGVVDDSQLPKDRFSAERLKGVDSTLKIQPAKLEDSAVYLCASSLDGALDEQFFGPGTRLTVL.

The chain couples TRBV28 to TRBJ1-1; no firm D call. The CDR3 contains 14 residues. The germline V gene encodes CDR1 MDHEN and CDR2 SYDVKM. V lost 6 bases to trimming and J lost 5 bases, with 16 bases between them. The CDR3 spells CASRLEGGRTEAFF. In DNA, the CDR3 is TGTGCCAGCAGGTTGGAGGGCGGGAGGACTGAAGCTTTCTTT.

This clonotype was seen at least ten times. The V call is TRBV9, the J call TRBJ1-4; D not certain. V lost 2 bases and J 5 bases, leaving 13 bases between the germline ends. This CDR3 comprises 15 residues. CDR1 and CDR2 from the germline V gene are SGDLS and YYNGEE. The CDR3, as DNA: TGTGCCAGCAGCGTGACGCCCGGTACAAATGAAAAACTGTTTTTT. It yields the protein CASSVTPGTNEKLFF.

The genes are TRBV28 and TRBJ1-5; D remains unclear. V shed 1 base and J shed 8 bases, with 6 bases lying between them. There are 12 residues in the CDR3. Germline loops: CDR1 MDHEN, CDR2 SYDVKM. The CDR3: CASSLSGEPQHF. In nucleotides, the CDR3 is TGTGCCAGCAGTTTATCCGGAGAGCCCCAGCATTTT.

The V gene is TRBV2, the J gene TRBJ2-3; 9 bases map to TRBD2. CDR1 and CDR2 (germline): SNHLY, FYNNEI. Losses at the gene ends were 6 bases for V and 10 bases for J; bases not matched to a gene: 11. The CDR3 covers 14 residues. CDR3 DNA: TGTGCCAGCAGGCTCCGGCGGGGGGGCCAAGCGCAGTATTTT. Translating gives CASRLRRGGQAQYF.

This clonotype appeared many times. The rearrangement joins TRBV20-1 to TRBJ2-1; D gene ambiguous. The length of the CDR3 is 14 residues. Germline V gene data show CDR1 as DFQATT and CDR2 as SNEGSKA (reference sequence). The V end lost 0 bases, the J end lost 3 bases, and 9 bases lay between the germline ends. The CDR3 coding sequence is TGCAGTGCTAGAGATAAGCAATTCTACAATGAGCAGTTCTTC. Translating gives CSARDKQFYNEQFF.

The chain combines TRBV20-1 with TRBJ1-1, with D perhaps matching TRBD1 (5 bases). Germline V gives CDR1 DFQATT, CDR2 SNEGSKA (reference sequence). V was trimmed by 5 bases and J by 7 bases, leaving 11 bases between them. The CDR3 runs 11 residues. This chain's CDR3 is CSARREREAFF. The CDR3 DNA sequence: TGCAGTGCTCGCAGGGAACGTGAAGCTTTCTTT.

This clonotype was seen repeatedly, ten times or more. V is TRBV30 and J is TRBJ1-1; 9 nucleotides agree with TRBD1. Unmatched junction bases numbered 9, after V lost 3 bases and J lost 10 bases. In germline, CDR1 is GTSNPN, CDR2 SVGIG (reference sequence). This CDR3 region has 13 residues. As DNA, the CDR3 is TGTGCCTGGAGGTCGGTACAGGGGGCTGTAGCTTTCTTT. Protein product: CAWRSVQGAVAFF.

Comments on this clonotype: The junction differs from germline at one of its ends, possibly a read error. The V and J genes are TRBV11-2 and TRBJ2-1; possible D gene TRBD2, 6 bases. This CDR3 has 16 amino acids. Per germline, CDR1 SGHAT and CDR2 FQNNGV. The CDR3, as DNA: TGTGCCAGCAGCTTAGAGGGCGGGGCCACCAACAAAGAGCAGTTCTTC. Amino acid sequence: CASSLEGGATNKEQFF.

The chain employs TRBV5-1 and TRBJ2-5, with D maybe TRBD2 (5 bases). CDR3 length equals 13 residues. The V gene lost 4 bases and the J gene lost 4 bases, with 11 bases spanning the gap. The germline gives CDR1 SGHRS, CDR2 YFSETQ. In nucleotides, the CDR3 is TGCGCCAGCAGCCGAAGTGGGAGAGAGACCCAGTACTTC. It yields the protein CASSRSGRETQYF. Variable domain in full (rest from reference TRBV5-1 and TRBJ2-5): KAGVTQTPRYLIKTRGQQVTLSCSPISGHRSVSWYQQTPGQGLQFLFEYFSETQRNKGNFPGRFSGRQFSNSRSEMNVSTLELGDSALYLCASSRSGRETQYFGPGTRLLVL.

The gene calls are TRBV2 and TRBJ2-3, with 7 bases aligning to TRBD1. The CDR3 covers 14 residues. Looked up from germline, CDR1 is SNHLY and CDR2 is FYNNEI. Trimming removed 5 bases from V and 2 bases from J; junction bases left unmatched: 4. The CDR3 DNA follows: TGTGCCAGCAGTTGGACAGGTGTCACAGATACGCAGTATTTT. This encodes CASSWTGVTDTQYF.

The chain carries TRBV5-4 and TRBJ2-3; D is undetermined. CDR1 SGHNT and CDR2 YYREEE come from the germline V gene (reference sequence). Trimming removed 3 bases from V and 2 bases from J, with 10 bases in between. The CDR3 is 14 residues long. The CDR3 DNA sequence: TGTGCCAGCAGCTCGGCGTGGGACACAGATACGCAGTATTTT. This encodes CASSSAWDTDTQYF.

The V call is TRBV5-4, the J call TRBJ2-2; no firm D call. The CDR3 contains 14 residues. Per germline, CDR1 SGHNT and CDR2 YYREEE (reference sequence). Trimming took off 4 bases at V and 7 bases at J, with 14 bases between the two ends. CDR3 coding DNA: TGTGCCAGCAGCCCTTCGGGTCGATACGGGGAGCTGTTTTTT. Translating it yields CASSPSGRYGELFF. The full variable domain, its missing parts supplied by reference TRBV5-4 and TRBJ2-2, is ETGVTQSPTHLIKTRGQQVTLRCSSQSGHNTVSWYQQALGQGPQFIFQYYREEENGRGNFPPRFSGLQFPNYSSELNVNALELDDSALYLCASSPSGRYGELFFGEGSRLTVL.

This clonotype has at least ten counts. This sequence joins TRBV4-3 and TRBJ1-1; perhaps TRBD1 as D (5 bases). This CDR3 has 15 residues. The germline gives CDR1 LGHNA, CDR2 YSLEER. The V and J ends lost 0 bases and 4 bases respectively, with 12 bases between them. This CDR3 is CASSQDAGVGTEAFF. CDR3 DNA: TGCGCCAGCAGCCAAGATGCGGGGGTGGGCACTGAAGCTTTCTTT.

This clonotype was detected ten times or more. This chain joins TRBV20-1 and TRBJ2-7, with D tentatively TRBD1 (6 bases). The CDR3 consists of 13 residues. V was trimmed by 5 bases and J by 4 bases, leaving 15 bases between them. CDR1 is DFQATT, CDR2 SNEGSKA, per germline (reference sequence). The CDR3 DNA follows: TGCAGTGCTGCCGGGACAAATGATTACGAGCAGTACTTC. Protein product: CSAAGTNDYEQYF.

A few counts support this clonotype. The chain couples TRBV20-1 to TRBJ1-2; D not resolved. V dropped 6 bases and J dropped 5 bases, with 16 bases sitting between them. This CDR3 comprises 13 residues. Germline lookup yields CDR1 DFQATT and CDR2 SNEGSKA (reference sequence). The CDR3 reads CSAKEPGRYGYTF. CDR3 DNA: TGCAGTGCGAAAGAGCCAGGACGGTATGGCTACACCTTC.

The sample holds many counts of this clonotype. The chain combines TRBV6-5 with TRBJ2-3; D is ambiguous. The CDR3 totals 17 residues. V lost 6 bases, J lost 0 bases, and 19 bases lay in between. Looked up from germline, CDR1 is MNHEY and CDR2 is SVGAGI. The CDR3 protein is CASSPGVINPSTDTQYF. DNA for the CDR3: TGTGCCAGCAGCCCTGGGGTCATCAACCCCAGCACAGATACGCAGTATTTT.

This clonotype came up a few times. The chain links TRBV28 to TRBJ1-5; TRBD1 matches at 7 bases. The germline gives CDR1 MDHEN, CDR2 SYDVKM. The CDR3 consists of 14 residues. The trim removed 5 bases at V and 9 bases at J, leaving 10 bases unmatched. The CDR3 DNA follows: TGTGCCAGCAGTCGGACAGGATGGGAACGGCCCCAGCATTTT. It yields the protein CASSRTGWERPQHF.

This clonotype turned up a few times. V is TRBV20-1 and J is TRBJ1-3; TRBD1 is a possible D gene (6 bases). Germline V gene lookup returns CDR1 DFQATT and CDR2 SNEGSKA (reference sequence). V lost 6 bases, J lost 2 bases, and 14 bases lay in between. This CDR3 comprises 14 residues. CDR3 sequence: CSAQTGAPGNTIYF. In nucleotides, the CDR3 is TGCAGTGCCCAGACAGGAGCTCCTGGAAACACCATATATTTT.

This clonotype was seen more than once but under ten times. The chain is built from TRBV4-1 and TRBJ2-1; no clear D gene. Germline assignment: CDR1 MGHRA and CDR2 YSYEKL. The CDR3 is 13 amino acids. The germline V and J ends were trimmed by 1 base and 12 bases, with 13 bases remaining between them. The CDR3 region is CASSQVQLQGQFF. Here the CDR3 DNA reads TGCGCCAGCAGCCAAGTTCAGCTTCAAGGGCAGTTCTTC.